This entry concerns a single TCR beta chain. Repertoires were generated with immunoSEQ multiplex PCR, while TCRdb's copy carries only in-frame clones and drops some. This sample yields some 63,000 clones, of which roughly 84% are seen a single time; around 25% belongs to the top ten. The data are from a study of OX40 agonist ivuxolimab in advanced cancers. This CDR3 has 14 amino acids. Germline V gives CDR1 SNHLY, CDR2 FYNNEI. Trimming took 3 bases from V and 3 from J, leaving 11 bases between them. This chain uses TRBV2 with TRBJ1-2; D remains unclear. Sequences were derived from CD4+ or CD8+ T cells sorted from blood, sampled in a trial of the OX40 agonist ivuxolimab. The sequence came from an adult with an advanced solid tumor such as melanoma, head and neck, liver or kidney cancer. DNA for the CDR3: TGTGCCAGCAGTGATCACGGGGAGTACTATGGCTACACCTTC. Residues: CASSDHGEYYGYTF.